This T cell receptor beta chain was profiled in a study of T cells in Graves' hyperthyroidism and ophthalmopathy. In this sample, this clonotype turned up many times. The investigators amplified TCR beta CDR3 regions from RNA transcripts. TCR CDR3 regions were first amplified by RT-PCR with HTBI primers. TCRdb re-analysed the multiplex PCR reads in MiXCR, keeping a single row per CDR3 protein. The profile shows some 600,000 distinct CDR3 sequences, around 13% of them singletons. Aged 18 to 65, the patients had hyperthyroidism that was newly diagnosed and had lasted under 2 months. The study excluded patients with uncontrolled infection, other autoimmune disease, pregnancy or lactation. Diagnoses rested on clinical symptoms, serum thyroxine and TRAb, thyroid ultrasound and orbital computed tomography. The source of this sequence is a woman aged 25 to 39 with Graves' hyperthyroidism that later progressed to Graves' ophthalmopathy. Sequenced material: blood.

CDR3: CASSLGLAGETGELFF. The DNA for the CDR3 is TGTGCCAGCAGTTTAGGGCTAGCGGGAGAAACCGGGGAGCTGTTTTTT. The gene calls are TRBV12-3 or TRBV12-4 and TRBJ2-2; 10 bases map to TRBD2. The CDR3 sequence is 16 residues long. The trim removed 1 base at V and 5 bases at J, leaving 4 bases unmatched.